Only one count was recorded for the clone carrying this TCR beta chain. Its antigen is undetermined. Sequencing was performed with immunoSEQ multiplex PCR; in TCRdb, only in-frame clones are kept and a portion is missing. The sample holds about 96,000 clones, 80% to 90% seen once. This sample was included in a study of T cell responses to AZD1222 COVID-19 vaccine. Study summary: Second doses at about 4 or about 12 weeks were pooled. Notes on the study in general: Sampled repertoires all dated from after the peak T cell response.

The source of this sequence is an adult in good health. Source: peripheral blood, taken on day 0 of AZD1222 vaccination.

The CDR3, as DNA: TGTGCCAGCAGCCGCCAGACCACTGAAGCTTTCTTT. Translation gives CASSRQTTEAFF. The chain couples TRBV6-2 or TRBV6-3 to TRBJ1-1; D ambiguous. The ends were cut back, 6 bases at V and 4 bases at J, with 9 bases in the middle. Per germline, CDR1 MNHEY and CDR2 SVGEGT. This CDR3 is built from 12 residues.